This is a list of T cell receptor beta chains from one sample in a study of T cell changes during pregnancy in multiple sclerosis. Sequenced by immunoSEQ multiplex PCR; TCRdb stores in-frame clones only, minus some. Of approximately 40,000 clones listed, 88% are singletons. The material was CD4+ T cells from peripheral blood mononuclear cells, obtained in the second trimester of pregnancy. These receptors came from a female donor with multiple sclerosis, enrolled in a pregnancy study. Both conserved end residues are part of each CDR3. Each record gives: clone size, J gene, D gene, V gene, CDR3 protein, CDR3 DNA. The D gene is left open where the match is weak. For some rows the clone size is stated as once, few or many, or as a class when expanded; others skip it.

>NA|TRBJ2-7|NA|TRBV5-1
CASSLIATYEQYF
TGCGCCAGCAGCTTGATAGCCACCTACGAGCAGTACTTC
>NA|TRBJ2-6|TRBD1|TRBV2
CASSFSPGQTISGANVLTF
TGTGCCAGCAGTTTCTCACCGGGACAGACTATCTCTGGGGCCAACGTCCTGACTTTC
>NA|TRBJ2-7|NA|TRBV19
CASSIEVRGEGETYEQYF
TGTGCCAGTAGTATAGAAGTTCGAGGGGAGGGGGAGACCTACGAGCAGTACTTC
>NA|TRBJ2-1|NA|TRBV19
CASSIGSGNEQFF
TGTGCCAGTAGTATAGGATCGGGCAATGAGCAGTTCTTC
>NA|TRBJ2-7|TRBD2|TRBV27
CASSSLGLAGFREQYF
TGTGCCAGCAGTTCCCTGGGACTAGCGGGATTTAGGGAGCAGTACTTC
>once|TRBJ1-3|NA|TRBV5-4
CASSLKREGRIGNTIYF
TGTGCCAGCAGCCTGAAACGCGAGGGAAGGATTGGAAACACCATATATTTT
>NA|TRBJ1-1|NA|TRBV6-5
CASSSLNTGVQAFF
TGTGCCAGCAGCTCTTTAAACACAGGCGTCCAAGCTTTCTTT
>NA|TRBJ2-3|NA|TRBV4-1
CASSQTPDSSTDTQYF
TGCGCCAGCAGCCAAACCCCGGACTCTAGCACAGATACGCAGTATTTT
>NA|TRBJ1-1|NA|TRBV28
CASSLWGRAAEAFF
TGTGCCAGCAGTTTATGGGGTCGCGCGGCTGAAGCTTTCTTT
>NA|TRBJ1-4|NA|TRBV7-9
CASIRAPNEKLFF
TGTGCCAGCATCCGAGCTCCTAATGAAAAACTGTTTTTT
>NA|TRBJ2-3|NA|TRBV9
CASSVSGGKSTDTQYF
TGTGCCAGCAGCGTTTCCGGCGGGAAGAGCACAGATACGCAGTATTTT
>NA|TRBJ2-7|TRBD1|TRBV28
CASSLPSGQGIHEQYF
TGTGCCAGCAGTCTCCCCTCGGGACAGGGCATCCACGAGCAGTACTTC
>NA|TRBJ2-1|TRBD2|TRBV12-5
CASGLVRPSGPPLQFF
TGTGCTAGTGGTTTGGTACGGCCTAGCGGTCCTCCCCTGCAGTTCTTC
>once|TRBJ2-7|TRBD1|TRBV4-2
CASSQRTGLGEQYF
TGTGCCAGCAGCCAAAGGACAGGGTTGGGGGAGCAGTACTTC
>NA|TRBJ2-7|NA|TRBV28
CASSLRRLQGYEQYF
TGTGCCAGCAGTTTAAGGCGCCTACAGGGCTACGAGCAGTACTTC
>once|TRBJ2-3|NA|TRBV28
CASSYQLTGSARDTQYF
TGTGCCAGCAGTTACCAACTCACGGGGTCCGCGCGCGATACGCAGTATTTT
>NA|TRBJ2-1|NA|TRBV9
CASSEGLTSFGEQFF
TGTGCCAGCAGCGAGGGCCTCACTAGCTTCGGCGAGCAGTTCTTC
>NA|TRBJ1-2|TRBD1|TRBV4-1
CASSQAGQGYGYTF
TGCGCCAGCAGCCAAGCTGGACAGGGCTATGGCTACACCTTC
>NA|TRBJ1-3|NA|TRBV11-2
CASSLRDTGNTIYF
TGTGCCAGCAGCCTACGGGACACTGGAAACACCATATATTTT
>NA|TRBJ2-3|NA|TRBV19
CASKQLGTDTQYF
TGTGCCAGTAAGCAACTGGGCACAGATACGCAGTATTTT
>NA|TRBJ2-7|NA|TRBV19
CASGPEGAPYEQYF
TGTGCCAGTGGTCCGGAGGGGGCCCCCTACGAGCAGTACTTC
>NA|TRBJ1-2|NA|TRBV28
CASSLQSNYGYTF
TGTGCCAGCAGTCTACAGAGCAACTATGGCTACACCTTC
>NA|TRBJ2-2|TRBD1|TRBV6-5
CASRYRGFTGELFF
TGTGCCAGCAGATACAGGGGGTTCACCGGGGAGCTGTTTTTT
>NA|TRBJ2-7|NA|TRBV2
CASTKDSTYEQYF
TGTGCCAGCACGAAGGACTCAACCTACGAGCAGTACTTC
>NA|TRBJ1-2|TRBD1|TRBV30
CAWDPIPGGDHGYTF
TGTGCCTGGGACCCCATCCCAGGGGGCGACCACGGCTACACCTTC
>NA|TRBJ2-1|NA|TRBV5-4
CASRVTGDFYNEQFF
TGTGCCAGCAGAGTTACGGGGGATTTCTACAATGAGCAGTTCTTC
>NA|TRBJ2-1|TRBD2|TRBV5-1
CASSFGLAGGHNEQFF
TGCGCCAGCAGCTTCGGACTAGCGGGAGGACACAATGAGCAGTTCTTC
>NA|TRBJ2-1|TRBD2|TRBV27
CASRLGLADYNEQFF
TGTGCCAGCAGGCTGGGACTAGCGGACTACAATGAGCAGTTCTTC
>NA|TRBJ2-1|NA|TRBV5-1
CASSLSGESYNEQFF
TGCGCCAGCAGCTTGTCAGGGGAGTCCTACAATGAGCAGTTCTTC
>NA|TRBJ2-7|TRBD1|TRBV5-1
CASSLGTGVYEQYF
TGCGCCAGCAGCCTCGGGACAGGGGTCTACGAGCAGTACTTC
>NA|TRBJ2-7|TRBD2|TRBV6-5
CASRDPSGNAYEQYF
TGTGCCAGCAGAGACCCTAGCGGGAACGCCTACGAGCAGTACTTC
>NA|TRBJ2-3|TRBD2|TRBV4-2
CASSQDFRLAGVALTDTQYF
TGTGCCAGCAGCCAAGATTTTAGACTAGCGGGAGTGGCACTCACAGATACGCAGTATTTT
>NA|TRBJ1-2|NA|TRBV29-1
CSGQVFNYGYTF
TGCAGCGGACAGGTTTTTAACTATGGCTACACCTTC
>NA|TRBJ1-3|TRBD1|TRBV6-1
CAGRTGARNTIYF
TGTGCCGGAAGGACAGGGGCCAGGAACACCATATATTTT
>NA|TRBJ2-7|TRBD2|TRBV5-6
CASRREGRVYEQYF
TGTGCCAGCAGACGGGAGGGCCGTGTCTACGAGCAGTACTTC
>NA|TRBJ2-7|TRBD2|TRBV28
CASSFAGSSGSEQYF
TGTGCCAGCAGTTTTGCTGGCTCTAGCGGGAGCGAGCAGTACTTC
>NA|TRBJ1-1|TRBD1|TRBV28
CASSLRTGDWALNTEAFF
TGTGCCAGCAGTTTAAGGACAGGGGACTGGGCTCTCAACACTGAAGCTTTCTTT
>NA|TRBJ1-5|TRBD1|TRBV6-6
CASSAGTASNQPQHF
TGTGCCAGCAGTGCCGGGACAGCTAGCAATCAGCCCCAGCATTTT
>NA|TRBJ2-7|TRBD2|TRBV5-6
CASSFMTSGSRREQYF
TGTGCCAGCAGCTTTATGACTAGCGGGAGTAGACGCGAGCAGTACTTC
>few|TRBJ2-1|TRBD2|TRBV18
CASSPPSLQPTSGIAYNEQFF
TGTGCCAGCTCACCACCATCTTTACAACCGACTAGCGGGATCGCCTACAATGAGCAGTTCTTC
>NA|TRBJ2-3|NA|TRBV5-4
CASSQAPAPSTDTQYF
TGTGCCAGCAGCCAGGCCCCAGCCCCTAGCACAGATACGCAGTATTTT
>NA|TRBJ1-6|NA|TRBV13
CVSSQGRGGGSPLHF
TGTGTCAGCAGCCAGGGGAGGGGTGGAGGCTCACCCCTCCACTTT
>NA|TRBJ2-7|TRBD2|TRBV5-4
CASSWGLAGGQGRMYEQYF
TGTGCCAGCAGCTGGGGGCTAGCGGGAGGCCAAGGTCGAATGTACGAGCAGTACTTC
>once|TRBJ2-5|TRBD2|TRBV13
CASSLGTSGRIQYF
TGTGCCAGCAGCCTAGGGACTAGCGGGAGGATCCAGTACTTC
>NA|TRBJ1-4|TRBD1|TRBV27
CASSFYSTGNLRKLFF
TGTGCCAGCAGTTTCTACTCGACAGGGAATCTGCGGAAACTGTTTTTT
>NA|TRBJ2-7|NA|TRBV6-1
CASSGGPRKSYEQYF
TGTGCCAGCAGTGGGGGGCCGAGAAAGAGCTACGAGCAGTACTTC
>NA|TRBJ2-2|TRBD1|TRBV15
CATSRDRTGYTGELFF
TGTGCCACCAGCAGAGACCGGACAGGGTACACCGGGGAGCTGTTTTTT
>NA|TRBJ2-5|NA|TRBV6-1
CASVSLPQETQYF
TGTGCCAGCGTGTCTCTCCCCCAAGAGACCCAGTACTTC
>NA|TRBJ1-1|NA|TRBV14
CASSQDLILQGGTEAFF
TGTGCCAGCAGCCAAGATCTTATCCTTCAGGGTGGTACTGAAGCTTTCTTT
>NA|TRBJ1-6|NA|TRBV2
CASRVAGINSPLHF
TGTGCCAGCAGGGTGGCAGGGATCAATTCACCCCTCCACTTT
>NA|TRBJ1-6|TRBD1|TRBV27
CASMLFRTGNNSPLHF
TGTGCCAGCATGTTGTTCAGGACAGGAAATAATTCACCCCTCCACTTT
>NA|TRBJ2-3|TRBD2|TRBV30
CAWSVRGVAGGDTQYF
TGTGCCTGGAGTGTACGTGGGGTAGCGGGAGGAGATACGCAGTATTTT
>NA|TRBJ2-7|NA|TRBV18
CASSPEQGRHEQYF
TGTGCCAGCTCACCAGAACAGGGAAGGCACGAGCAGTACTTC